These 5 T cell receptor beta chains originate from one sample sequenced in a study of Ad26.COV2.S vaccination and SARS-CoV-2 variants (dated by TCRdb to the early 2020s). The sample's time point, from its label and the paper: individuals recovered from natural SARS-CoV-2 infection. Library generation was performed with the immunoSEQ multiplex PCR assay. Held by TCRdb, this immuneACCESS table contains in-frame sequences only and omits some clones. Under half of the omission traces to an unresolved V gene where checked; the cause of the rest is unknown. The sample table shows just over 350,000 clones, and approximately 90% are seen once. The ten top clones hold 3.5% to 4.5% of the sample. The source was peripheral blood, collected after recovery from COVID-19. These receptors were collected from a human donor who had recovered from COVID-19.

This clone was found a few times. The chain employs TRBV7-9 and TRBJ2-3; D perhaps matches TRBD2 (5 bases). Germline V gene lookup returns CDR1 SEHNR and CDR2 FQNEAQ (reference sequence). This CDR3 is 14 amino acids long. V dropped 5 bases and J dropped 6 bases, with 15 bases sitting between them. The CDR3 bases are TGTGCCAGCAGCCTTCGGACTGGCAGGGATACGCAGTATTTT. This encodes CASSLRTGRDTQYF.

The genes are TRBV27 and TRBJ1-6, with D tentatively TRBD1 (5 bases). Germline values: CDR1 MNHEY, CDR2 SMNVEV (reference sequence). Trimming pared 6 bases from V and 7 bases from J, leaving 13 bases between. This CDR3 is built from 14 residues. The CDR3 here is CASRIGGGNSPLHF. CDR3 DNA: TGTGCCAGCAGGATTGGGGGAGGCAATTCACCCCTCCACTTT.

V usage is TRBV19 and J usage is TRBJ1-5; D is possibly TRBD1 (5 bases). The CDR3 consists of 17 residues. V was shortened by 7 bases and J by 0 bases, with 19 bases between the two germline ends. Germline CDR1 LNHDA, CDR2 SQIVND (reference sequence). The CDR3 protein is CASTPQVGTLSNQPQHF. CDR3 nucleotide sequence: TGTGCCAGTACCCCGCAGGTGGGGACCCTTAGCAATCAGCCCCAGCATTTT.

The V and J genes are TRBV6-6 and TRBJ1-6, with D hard to call. This CDR3 is 16 amino acids long. The V end lost 7 bases, the J end lost 0 bases, and 13 bases lay between the germline ends. The V gene's germline CDR1 is MNHNY and CDR2 SVGAGI (reference sequence). The CDR3 sequence: CASIAEQRSYNSPLHF. The DNA of the CDR3 is TGTGCCAGCATAGCGGAACAGCGCTCCTATAATTCACCCCTCCACTTT.

J is TRBJ1-3 and V is TRBV4-3; D is undetermined. The CDR3 covers 15 residues. Germline CDR1 LGHNA, CDR2 YSLEER. V was trimmed by 1 base and J by 0 bases, leaving 7 bases between them. CDR3 in amino acids: CASSQGTSSGNTIYF. The CDR3, as DNA: TGCGCCAGCAGCCAAGGCACAAGCTCTGGAAACACCATATATTTT.